This paragraph reports one T cell receptor (beta chain). Profiling relied on immunoSEQ multiplex PCR, and the TCRdb table lists in-frame clones only, not all of them. Of fewer than 90,000 clones listed, roughly 87% are singletons. CDR1 and CDR2 from the germline V gene are KGHSH and LQKENI. Trimming removed 3 bases from V and 7 bases from J; junction bases left unmatched: 9. The CDR3 is made up of 16 amino acids. The data originate from a study of blood T cell repertoires in COVID-19. The sequencing input was peripheral blood. The chain links TRBV18 to TRBJ1-4, with TRBD1 identical over 9 bases. The sequence came from a male donor with acute or convalescent COVID-19. CDR3 sequence: CASSPSGQGSGEKLFF. CDR3 DNA sequence: TGTGCCAGCTCACCCTCGGGACAGGGCTCGGGTGAAAAACTGTTTTTT. The variable domain in full, with the rest retrieved from reference TRBV18 and TRBJ1-4, is NAGVMQNPRHLVRRRGQEARLRCSPMKGHSHVYWYRQLPEEGLKFMVYLQKENIIDESGMPKERFSAEFPKEGPSILRIQQVVRGDSAAYFCASSPSGQGSGEKLFFGSGTQLSVL.